The clone carrying this T cell receptor beta chain was counted only a few times. Its antigen is undetermined. These data come from a study of T cells after yellow fever vaccination. Whole-study results and caveats: There was a possibility that FACS-sorted repertoires contained abundant clonotypes contaminating from the bulk population.

The CDR3 is 14 amino acids. Germline loops: CDR1 KGHSH, CDR2 LQKENI. Trimming took off 3 bases at V and 2 bases at J, with 10 bases between the two ends. In TCRdb, the 5' RACE reads were re-called with MiXCR into one record per CDR3 protein. This table holds 400,000 or so distinct CDR3 sequences, around 19% found once. The genes are TRBV18 and TRBJ1-1; tentative D call: TRBD1 (5 bases). Here the sequenced sample was PBMCs, taken before the yellow fever booster vaccination. The sequence was obtained from a man aged 18 to 29 who received the YFV17D yellow fever vaccine. The DNA of the CDR3 is TGTGCCAGCTCACCGGCCGGGGCTAACACTGAAGCTTTCTTT. Protein product: CASSPAGANTEAFF.